The rows below give T cell receptor beta chains drawn from one sample of a study of shared clonotypes between healthy human individuals. Sequenced by immunoSEQ multiplex PCR; TCRdb stores in-frame clones only, minus some. The sample has about 2,500,000 clones; approximately 92% are singletons. Sequencing was carried out using naive CD4+ T cells sorted from blood. Receptors were obtained from a man aged 18 to 30 in good health. Each CDR3 is given with its conserved first and last residue. A D gene is named only where the DNA matches it firmly. Clone size is not always given. Where it is, it says once, few, many or a class for expanded clones.

>TRBV28|few|.|TRBJ1-1
CATYGDFSTEAFF
TGTGCCACCTATGGGGATTTTAGCACTGAAGCTTTCTTT
>TRBV11-2|.|TRBD1|TRBJ2-5
CASSPSTGLAETQYF
TGTGCCAGCAGCCCATCGACAGGGTTGGCGGAGACCCAGTACTTC
>TRBV6-4|.|.|TRBJ2-6
CASSDRGSGANVLTF
TGTGCCAGCAGTGATCGGGGCTCTGGGGCCAACGTCCTGACTTTC
>TRBV6-5|.|.|TRBJ1-3
CASSYSRAGNTIYF
TGTGCCAGCAGTTACTCGAGGGCTGGAAACACCATATATTTT
>TRBV5-1|.|.|TRBJ1-1
CASSITGNTEAFF
TGCGCCAGCAGCATAACAGGGAACACTGAAGCTTTCTTT
>TRBV30|.|TRBD1|TRBJ1-3
CAWSVNRGGNTIYF
TGTGCCTGGAGTGTAAACAGGGGTGGAAACACCATATATTTT
>TRBV28|once|.|TRBJ1-1
CASSLDLRVSTEAFF
TGTGCCAGCAGTTTGGATTTAAGGGTGAGCACTGAAGCTTTCTTT
>TRBV6-1|once|.|TRBJ2-5
CASSAKETQYF
TGTGCCAGCAGTGCAAAAGAGACCCAGTACTTC
>TRBV7-9|.|.|TRBJ2-7
CASSLIDYHSPSYEQYF
TGTGCCAGCAGCTTAATCGACTACCACTCACCCTCCTACGAGCAGTACTTC
>TRBV6-6|.|TRBD2|TRBJ2-3
CASSYGGGITDTQYF
TGTGCCAGCAGTTACGGGGGAGGGATCACAGATACGCAGTATTTT
>TRBV7-9|.|.|TRBJ1-2
CASSFIYRDIPNYGYTF
TGTGCCAGCAGCTTTATTTACCGGGACATCCCTAACTATGGCTACACCTTC
>TRBV28|.|TRBD1|TRBJ1-1
CATRTGVNTEAFF
TGTGCCACCAGGACAGGTGTTAACACTGAAGCTTTCTTT
>TRBV28|.|TRBD1|TRBJ2-7
CATYAPWGTVSYF
TGTGCCACCTATGCTCCCTGGGGGACAGTCTCTTACTTC
>TRBV7-2|.|.|TRBJ1-5
CASSFTLNQPQHF
TGTGCCAGCAGTTTCACCTTGAATCAGCCCCAGCATTTT
>TRBV28|.|TRBD2|TRBJ2-7
CASSTIAGGRYEQYF
TGTGCCAGCAGCACAATAGCGGGGGGGAGGTACGAGCAGTACTTC
>TRBV4-1|.|TRBD1|TRBJ2-4
CASSRDDRERQAKNIQYF
TGCGCCAGCAGCCGAGACGACAGGGAACGACAGGCCAAAAACATTCAGTACTTC
>TRBV4-1|few|.|TRBJ2-7
CASSQDEVDPYEQYF
TGCGCCAGCAGCCAAGACGAGGTCGACCCCTACGAGCAGTACTTC
>TRBV10-3|.|.|TRBJ2-2
CAGRTGETGELFF
TGTGCAGGCCGGACGGGAGAGACCGGGGAGCTGTTTTTT
>TRBV10-2|.|TRBD2|TRBJ2-3
CASSHLSGRSDTQYF
TGCGCCAGCAGTCACCTTAGCGGGAGGTCTGATACGCAGTATTTT
>TRBV30|.|.|TRBJ2-1
CAWTRLAIDEQFF
TGTGCCTGGACGCGGCTAGCAATCGATGAGCAGTTCTTC
>TRBV14|.|.|TRBJ1-6
CASSQVGPTYNSPLHF
TGTGCCAGCAGCCAAGTTGGCCCGACCTATAATTCACCCCTCCACTTT
>TRBV9|.|TRBD2|TRBJ2-5
CASSVAGGQETQYF
TGTGCCAGCAGCGTAGCGGGGGGTCAAGAGACCCAGTACTTC
>TRBV11-3|.|.|TRBJ2-7
CASSLVGPSRLSYEQYF
TGTGCCAGCAGCTTAGTCGGGCCGAGTAGGCTCTCCTACGAGCAGTACTTC
>TRBV29-1|.|.|TRBJ2-3
CSVVGGAGDTQYF
TGCAGCGTTGTAGGGGGGGCGGGAGATACGCAGTATTTT
>TRBV11-2|.|TRBD1|TRBJ2-1
CASTHILQGQMDYNEQFF
TGTGCCAGCACCCATATTCTACAGGGACAGATGGACTACAATGAGCAGTTCTTC
>TRBV11-2|.|TRBD2|TRBJ2-7
CASSLVSGGPYEQYF
TGTGCCAGCAGCTTAGTTAGCGGGGGACCCTACGAGCAGTACTTC
>TRBV30|.|.|TRBJ2-1
CAWSVEVFYNEQFF
TGTGCCTGGAGTGTAGAGGTCTTCTACAATGAGCAGTTCTTC
>TRBV12-5|.|.|TRBJ2-3
CASGSGLSTDTQYF
TGTGCTAGTGGTTCGGGACTTTCCACAGATACGCAGTATTTT
>TRBV7-8|.|.|TRBJ2-7
CASSRTGRGYEQYF
TGTGCCAGCAGCCGGACCGGGAGAGGCTACGAGCAGTACTTC
>TRBV18|.|TRBD1|TRBJ1-3
CASSPGQTTISGNTIYF
TGTGCCAGCTCACCGGGACAGACTACAATTTCTGGAAACACCATATATTTT
>TRBV11-3|.|.|TRBJ2-3
CASSPGGSQDTQYF
TGTGCCAGCAGCCCTGGGGGGTCTCAAGATACGCAGTATTTT
>TRBV4-2|.|.|TRBJ1-4
CASSQGFSTNEKLFF
TGTGCCAGCAGCCAAGGGTTCTCAACTAATGAAAAACTGTTTTTT
>TRBV6-1|.|TRBD2|TRBJ2-5
CASSAAGGPGETQYF
TGTGCCAGCAGTGCGGCGGGAGGACCCGGAGAGACCCAGTACTTC
>TRBV11-2|.|TRBD1|TRBJ2-1
CASSFFTGQGYNEQFF
TGTGCCAGCAGCTTTTTTACGGGACAGGGCTACAATGAGCAGTTCTTC
>TRBV4-1|.|.|TRBJ2-5
CASSQWGRETQYF
TGCGCCAGCAGCCAATGGGGGCGGGAGACCCAGTACTTC
>TRBV27|.|TRBD2|TRBJ2-7
CASRVTSVSSYEQYF
TGTGCCAGCAGAGTGACTAGCGTTTCCTCCTACGAGCAGTACTTC
>TRBV29-1|.|TRBD1|TRBJ1-5
CSVAGGESQPQHF
TGCAGCGTTGCAGGGGGCGAGAGTCAGCCCCAGCATTTT